These T cell receptor beta chains were read from a single sample in a study of cytomegalovirus exposure and HLA in healthy donors. Assay: immunoSEQ multiplex PCR; the TCRdb copy retains only in-frame clones and omits some. The sample contains tens of thousands of clones, roughly 74% of which appear only once. The source material was PBMCs. These receptor sequences come from a man aged 18 to 30 in good health and CMV-seropositive. CDR3s include the opening cysteine and the closing phenylalanine or tryptophan. Fields, in order: J gene, D gene, V gene, clone size, CDR3 DNA, CDR3 protein. The D gene is left open where the match is weak. Clone size is shown for a subset of rows, as once, few, many or a class of expanded clone.

TRBJ1-6 | NA | TRBV6-5 | NA | TGTGCCAGCAGTTACTCTTCCAGTGATAATTCACCCCTCCACTTT | CASSYSSSDNSPLHF
TRBJ2-1 | TRBD2 | TRBV6-1 | few | TGTGCCAGCAGTGAAGATGGGACTAGCGGGTCGCATTACAATGAGCAGTTCTTC | CASSEDGTSGSHYNEQFF
TRBJ2-1 | TRBD2 | TRBV11-2 | few | TGTGCCAGCAGCTTAGTTCTGCGGGGGACCTCCTACAATGAGCAGTTCTTC | CASSLVLRGTSYNEQFF
TRBJ1-2 | TRBD1 | TRBV5-1 | NA | TGCGCCAGCAGCTTGCAACAGGGGGCGGATGGCTACACCTTC | CASSLQQGADGYTF
TRBJ2-7 | NA | TRBV19 | NA | TGTGCCAGCCGAGGGGGCTACGAGCAGTACTTC | CASRGGYEQYF
TRBJ1-2 | NA | TRBV2 | NA | TGTGCCAGCAGTGACGCGGGCTACTATGGCTACACCTTC | CASSDAGYYGYTF
TRBJ1-2 | TRBD1 | TRBV30 | NA | TGTGCCTGGAGTGTACGTGGACAGGGAGCATACACCTTC | CAWSVRGQGAYTF
TRBJ2-1 | TRBD1 | TRBV30 | NA | TGTGCCTGGAGTGTTGCAGGGGGCGTCAATGAGCAGTTCTTC | CAWSVAGGVNEQFF
TRBJ2-7 | TRBD2 | TRBV6-5 | NA | TGTGCCAGCAGTTACGGGACTAGCCTATCCGAGCAGTACTTC | CASSYGTSLSEQYF
TRBJ2-1 | NA | TRBV11-3 | few | TGTGCCAACCCTCGGGGTAACCGACCGGGTTTCGCCTACAATGAGCAGTTCTTC | CANPRGNRPGFAYNEQFF
TRBJ2-1 | NA | TRBV7-6 | NA | TGTGCCAGCAGCTACCTTGGGGGGACTGACAATGAGCAGTTCTTC | CASSYLGGTDNEQFF
TRBJ1-5 | NA | TRBV28 | once | TGTGCCAGCAGTTTATGGACAGCCGATCAGCCCCAGCATTTT | CASSLWTADQPQHF
TRBJ2-6 | NA | TRBV10-2 | NA | TGCGCCAGCAGTGAGGGAGTCAGTGGGGCCAACGTCCTGACTTTC | CASSEGVSGANVLTF
TRBJ2-2 | TRBD1 | TRBV29-1 | NA | TGCAGCGTTGTCCAGGGGGCAATCGGGGAGCTGTTTTTT | CSVVQGAIGELFF
TRBJ1-4 | NA | TRBV6-5 | few | TGTGCCAGCAGTTATGGAAGACCAGGGGATGAAAAACTGTTTTTT | CASSYGRPGDEKLFF
TRBJ1-2 | TRBD1 | TRBV5-4 | NA | TGTGCCAGCAGCTTATCCGGGACAGGGTTCTATGGCTACACCTTC | CASSLSGTGFYGYTF
TRBJ1-4 | TRBD1 | TRBV6-5 | NA | TGTGCCAGCAGTTGGACAGGGACAGCGGAAAAACTGTTTTTT | CASSWTGTAEKLFF
TRBJ1-4 | TRBD1 | TRBV4-1 | NA | TGCGCCAGCGCACCAGCTCAGGGGGCTTCTAATGAAAAACTGTTTTTT | CASAPAQGASNEKLFF
TRBJ2-1 | TRBD1 | TRBV5-1 | NA | TGCGCCAGCAGCTTGGCCGGGCAGGGGGTCAACAATGAGCAGTTCTTC | CASSLAGQGVNNEQFF
TRBJ2-1 | TRBD2 | TRBV29-1 | NA | TGCAGCGTTGTGGGACTAGCGGGGGGAAGCTCCTACAATGAGCAGTTCTTC | CSVVGLAGGSSYNEQFF
TRBJ2-5 | NA | TRBV6-5 | NA | TGTGCCAGCAGTTACTCACCGGGAGTGGGAGAGACCCAGTACTTC | CASSYSPGVGETQYF
TRBJ1-2 | NA | TRBV7-2 | NA | TGTGCCAGCACCCTGGGGCAGGGATTAGTTGGCGGCTACACCTTC | CASTLGQGLVGGYTF
TRBJ2-1 | NA | TRBV5-1 | NA | TGCGCCAGCAGCTTGGATGGGGGGGCGAATGAGCAGTTCTTC | CASSLDGGANEQFF
TRBJ2-1 | NA | TRBV4-1 | NA | TGCGCCAGCAGGGTCGCTGGCGGAGGCTCCTACAATGAGCAGTTCTTC | CASRVAGGGSYNEQFF
TRBJ2-7 | TRBD2 | TRBV5-1 | NA | TGCGCCAGCAGAGAGGCTAGCGGGGCCTACGAGCAGTACTTC | CASREASGAYEQYF
TRBJ2-7 | TRBD1 | TRBV7-6 | NA | TGTGCCAGCAGCTTAGAAACAGGGGGTTTGTACGAGCAGTACTTC | CASSLETGGLYEQYF
TRBJ1-1 | NA | TRBV30 | NA | TGTGCCTGGAGCGACAGGAACCTGGGGACTGAAGCTTTCTTT | CAWSDRNLGTEAFF
TRBJ2-1 | TRBD2 | TRBV4-1 | few | TGCGCCAGCAGCCAGACGGGAGGGCCGTGGAATGAGCAGTTCTTC | CASSQTGGPWNEQFF
TRBJ2-1 | NA | TRBV10-3 | few | TGTGCCATCAGTGAAACGTTAACTACCTCCTACAATGAGCAGTTCTTC | CAISETLTTSYNEQFF
TRBJ1-2 | TRBD1 | TRBV28 | NA | TGTGCCAGCAGTTCCTCCGGGACAGGCCCCTATGGCTACACCTTC | CASSSSGTGPYGYTF
TRBJ2-5 | NA | TRBV29-1 | NA | TGCAGCGTTGACTCGGAGGGGCAAGAGACCCAGTACTTC | CSVDSEGQETQYF